The rows below give T cell receptor beta chains drawn from one sample of a study of T cells in localized non-small cell lung cancer. Sequencing was performed with immunoSEQ multiplex PCR; in TCRdb, only in-frame clones are kept and a portion is missing. The sample contains approximately 50,000 clones, approximately 90% of which appear only once. Source: PBMCs, taken before any cancer treatment. The receptors here all came from a man aged 40 to 70 with stage II lung adenocarcinoma. Both conserved end residues are part of each CDR3. A D gene is named only where the DNA matches it firmly. Clone size, where shown, is once, few, many, or a class for clones that have expanded.

j_call d_call clone_size v_call cdr3_nt cdr3_aa
TRBJ2-3 . . TRBV25-1 TGTGCCAGCAGTAGGCGCACAGATACGCAGTATTTT CASSRRTDTQYF
TRBJ2-5 TRBD2 . TRBV7-8 TGTGCCAGCAGCCCCAGTCCGGGGGGGCTTGAGACCCAGTACTTC CASSPSPGGLETQYF
TRBJ1-4 . . TRBV30 TGTGCCTGGAGTTTAGACGAGGCTTCAACTAATGAAAAACTGTTTTTT CAWSLDEASTNEKLFF
TRBJ1-2 . . TRBV6-5 TGTGCCAGCAGTGTGACAGTGAACTATGGCTACACCTTC CASSVTVNYGYTF
TRBJ1-2 . . TRBV19 TGTGCCAGTAGTCCCTCGCAGGGAGTAGGTGGCTACACCTTC CASSPSQGVGGYTF
TRBJ2-7 . . TRBV9 TGTGCCAGCAGCCCGGCCCTGACTTCACCACCGATTTTC CASSPALTSPPIF
TRBJ2-3 TRBD1 . TRBV15 TGTGCCACCAGCAGAAAGGGGGCGGTGGGTGGGGGCACAGATACGCAGTATTTT CATSRKGAVGGGTDTQYF
TRBJ2-5 . . TRBV11-2 TGTGCCAGCAGCTTAGTTCTGGGGTATAGAGAGACCCAGTACTTC CASSLVLGYRETQYF
TRBJ1-2 . few TRBV5-4 TGTGCCAGCAGCTTTCCGGATACCTATGGCTACACCTTC CASSFPDTYGYTF
TRBJ1-5 . . TRBV9 TGTGCCAGCAGCAAAGGAGGGGGTAGCAATCAGCCCCAGCATTTT CASSKGGGSNQPQHF
TRBJ2-5 TRBD1 . TRBV19 TGTGCCAGTAGGACAGGGGGGGGAGAGACCCAGTACTTC CASRTGGGETQYF
TRBJ1-2 TRBD1 . TRBV7-9 TGTGCCAGCAGCTTCAGGACAGGGGACGGCTACACCTTC CASSFRTGDGYTF
TRBJ1-4 . once TRBV19 TGTGCCAGTAGACCTGCGGGGGGTAATGAAAAACTGTTTTTT CASRPAGGNEKLFF
TRBJ2-2 . . TRBV5-1 TGCGCCAGCAGCTTAAACTCTCAGGGGAACACCGGGGAGCTGTTTTTT CASSLNSQGNTGELFF
TRBJ1-1 . . TRBV27 TGTGCCAGCAGTATAGAAGGGTCGGGGCTAACTGAAGCTTTCTTT CASSIEGSGLTEAFF
TRBJ1-3 . . TRBV15 TGTGCCACCAGCAGAGAATATGTAGGAGGGCCTGATGGAAACACCATATATTTT CATSREYVGGPDGNTIYF
TRBJ1-2 TRBD1 . TRBV11-1 TGTGCCAGCAGCTCTGGACAGGGGGCGTCGCGTAACTATGGCTACACCTTC CASSSGQGASRNYGYTF
TRBJ2-1 . . TRBV12-5 TGTGCTAGTGGTTTGCCCCGGGACGAGCAGTTCTTC CASGLPRDEQFF
TRBJ2-2 TRBD2 . TRBV11-1 TGTGCCAGCAGTTTTAGCGGGGGGGCCAACACCGGGGAGCTGTTTTTT CASSFSGGANTGELFF
TRBJ1-2 . few TRBV14 TGTGCCAGCAGCCAACTGTCCCCAGGGATTCAGGGGCGGGAACACTATGGCTACACCTTC CASSQLSPGIQGREHYGYTF
TRBJ1-6 TRBD1 . TRBV5-1 TGCGCCAGCGGAAAGGACAGGGGTAATTCACCCCTCCACTTT CASGKDRGNSPLHF
TRBJ2-2 TRBD1 . TRBV9 TGTGCCAGCAGCTTGGGACAGGGACCCACCGGGGAGCTGTTTTTT CASSLGQGPTGELFF
TRBJ1-2 TRBD1 . TRBV6-5 TGTGCCAGCAGCGCACGGGACAGGGGGAACTATGGCTACACCTTC CASSARDRGNYGYTF
TRBJ1-5 . . TRBV25-1 TGTGCCAGCAGTGGGGACAATCAGCCCCAGCATTTT CASSGDNQPQHF
TRBJ1-4 . . TRBV21-1 TGTGCCAGCAGCCTAGGGGCTGTCGGAGAAAAACTGTTTTTT CASSLGAVGEKLFF
TRBJ2-2 . . TRBV9 TGTGCCAGCAGCCCCCGAGAGGGACAGAACACCGGGGAGCTGTTTTTT CASSPREGQNTGELFF
TRBJ1-1 . . TRBV29-1 TGCAGCTCCTACGGGGGGAGGGTCGGTGAAGCTTTCTTT CSSYGGRVGEAFF
TRBJ2-1 TRBD1 . TRBV4-1 TGCGCCAGCAGCAGTCCCGGGACAGGGATTGGGCCCTACAATGAGCAGTTCTTC CASSSPGTGIGPYNEQFF
TRBJ1-5 TRBD1 . TRBV28 TGTGCCAGCAGTTCATCCCCAGGGACAGGGACGGGTCAGCCCCAGCATTTT CASSSSPGTGTGQPQHF
TRBJ2-7 . . TRBV5-1 TGCGCCAGCAGCCCGCCAACGTCCTACGAGCAGTACTTC CASSPPTSYEQYF
TRBJ2-5 . . TRBV5-1 TGCGCCAGCAGCTTGTCGCAGGGCCGACAAGAGACCCAGTACTTC CASSLSQGRQETQYF
TRBJ1-6 . . TRBV4-1 TGCGCCAGCAGCCAAGATCTCGTGGGGTCCCGGGGAGGGGGGAAGAATTCACCCCTCCACTTT CASSQDLVGSRGGGKNSPLHF
TRBJ1-5 . . TRBV30 TGTGCCTGGAGTCCCCACGGAGGAAATCAGCCCCAGCATTTT CAWSPHGGNQPQHF
TRBJ2-6 TRBD1 . TRBV6-1 TGTGCCAGCAGTGAAGCGTCAGGACAGGGGTTTTCTGGGGCCAACGTCCTGACTTTC CASSEASGQGFSGANVLTF
TRBJ2-3 . . TRBV9 TGTGCCAGCAGCCCGAGGCCGTTGGCAGATACGCAGTATTTT CASSPRPLADTQYF
TRBJ1-5 . . TRBV6-5 TGTGCCAGCAGCCGATACAGTGAGGGGCAGCCCCAGCATTTT CASSRYSEGQPQHF
TRBJ1-2 . . TRBV14 TGTGCCAGCAGCCAAGGAAGAGTATCGGGGGGGGACTATGGCTACACCTTC CASSQGRVSGGDYGYTF
TRBJ1-1 . . TRBV7-9 TGTGCCAGCAGCCCAGCGAAGAACACTGAAGCTTTCTTT CASSPAKNTEAFF
TRBJ2-2 . . TRBV28 TGTGCCAGCAGTGGCAGGTTGAACACCGGGGAGCTGTTTTTT CASSGRLNTGELFF
TRBJ1-1 . . TRBV6-1 TGTGCCAGCAGTCACTCGAACACTGAAGCTTTCTTT CASSHSNTEAFF
TRBJ2-1 . . TRBV2 TGTGCCAGTAAGCCGGGACTCAATGAGCAGTTCTTC CASKPGLNEQFF
TRBJ2-1 TRBD2 . TRBV27 TGTGCCAGCAGTTTAAGCGGGGGTCTCGATGAGCAGTTCTTC CASSLSGGLDEQFF
TRBJ2-1 . . TRBV7-3 TGTGCCAGCTCCGTAGGGGACCCACTTGGGGGGCAGTTCTTC CASSVGDPLGGQFF
TRBJ2-3 TRBD1 few TRBV30 TGTGCCTGGAGTGTACAGGGGGCGCGGACAGATACGCAGTATTTT CAWSVQGARTDTQYF
TRBJ1-2 . . TRBV30 TGTGCCTGGAGCAGAACTTTTTCGGGTGGCTACACCTTC CAWSRTFSGGYTF
TRBJ2-1 . . TRBV7-8 TGTGCCAGCAGCTTACAGGCCCACAATGAGCAGTTCTTC CASSLQAHNEQFF
TRBJ1-4 . once TRBV28 TGTGCCAGCAGTTCCTCCCGGGGAGGGGTTAATGAAAAACTGTTTTTT CASSSSRGGVNEKLFF
TRBJ1-1 . . TRBV2 TGTGCCAGCAGTGGTAGGGGGGGGAACACTGAAGCTTTCTTT CASSGRGGNTEAFF
TRBJ2-3 . . TRBV5-1 TGCGCCAGCACGGAAAGGCCCTTAAGTGCAGATACGCAGTATTTT CASTERPLSADTQYF
TRBJ1-4 . . TRBV5-6 TGTGCCAGCAGCCGGGATGAGGGTGCTAATGAAAAACTGTTTTTT CASSRDEGANEKLFF
TRBJ1-1 . . TRBV29-1 TGCAGCGTTGAAGATGGCCGCAGGGGGAACACTGAAGCTTTCTTT CSVEDGRRGNTEAFF
TRBJ1-2 TRBD1 once TRBV7-8 TGTGCCAGCTTAGGGACAGGGGAGCTTCATGGCTACACCTTC CASLGTGELHGYTF
TRBJ1-6 . . TRBV5-1 TGCGCCAGCAGCCTGGCCCCAGGCTATAATTCACCCCTCCACTTT CASSLAPGYNSPLHF
TRBJ2-2 TRBD2 . TRBV6-1 TGTGCCAGCAGGGAAGACGGGGGGTCTCGCGGTAGGGAGCTGTTTTTT CASREDGGSRGRELFF
TRBJ1-1 . . TRBV6-1 TGTGCCAGCAGTGATGGGGGCCCCACTGAAGCTTTCTTT CASSDGGPTEAFF
TRBJ2-1 TRBD2 . TRBV19 TGTGCCACCACCGCAGCGGGATACTACAATGAGCAGTTCTTC CATTAAGYYNEQFF